This T cell receptor (beta chain) came from a study of T cells in Graves' hyperthyroidism and ophthalmopathy. From RNA transcripts, TCR beta CDR3 regions were amplified. The HTBI primer set was used in a first-round RT-PCR of the TCR CDR3. One entry per CDR3 protein results from TCRdb running MiXCR on the multiplex PCR reads. The data show around 520,000 distinct CDR3 sequences, approximately 15% seen once. This clonotype was seen at least ten times. The V gene end was trimmed by 7 bases and the J gene end by 0 bases; junction bases not matched to a gene: 9. CDR3 length equals 17 residues. Input material: blood. This TCR was recovered from a woman between 18 and 29 years old with Graves' hyperthyroidism. The chain recombines TRBV12-3 or TRBV12-4 with TRBJ2-6; 7 bases map to TRBD1. CDR3 sequence: CASTRDSVFSGANVLTF. CDR3 in DNA: TGTGCCAGCACTCGGGACAGTGTATTCTCTGGGGCCAACGTCCTGACTTTC.